This TCR beta chain is drawn from a study of regulatory T cells in long-lasting Graves disease. In building TCR beta libraries, iRepertoire HTBI primers were used together with Arm-PCR of CDR3 regions. One entry per CDR3 protein, called by TCRdb with MiXCR from the multiplex PCR reads. Of about 470,000 distinct CDR3 sequences in the sample, 15% were seen once. The sample's time point: newly diagnosed GD, antithyroid drugs for less than 3 months. Preparation of the TCR library used RNA extracted from PBMCs. The sample also formed part of further work on T cells in Graves' hyperthyroidism and ophthalmopathy.

This receptor was taken from a woman in her twenties or thirties with Graves disease. The sample in question was peripheral blood mononuclear cells (PBMCs), obtained at new diagnosis, from a patient treated with antithyroid drugs.

Here the CDR3 DNA reads TGTGCCAGCAGCCTGCCAGACTGGACGGAAGAGACCCAGTACTTC. This encodes CASSLPDWTEETQYF. V and J are TRBV12-3 or TRBV12-4 and TRBJ2-5; D unresolved. Trimming cost V 6 bases and J 3 bases, with 17 bases left between them. This CDR3 is 15 amino acids long.